This TCR beta chain was observed in a study of early T cells in non-severe SARS-CoV-2 infection. In the study overall: The sequenced material was bulk RNA from unsorted whole blood, and its chains were unpaired. Points from the study as a whole: There was a bias toward anti-spike CD8 responses in VDJdb matching, which missed private and CD4 specificities.

Worth noting for this clonotype: The antigen remains undetermined.

CDR1 is SGHVS, CDR2 FNYEAQ, per germline. The CDR3 covers 15 residues. The ends were cut back, 2 bases at V and 2 bases at J, with 12 bases in the middle. Unique molecular identifiers were affixed to single, distinct cDNA molecules. TCRdb re-analysed the 5' RACE reads in MiXCR, keeping a single row per CDR3 protein. Of tens of thousands of distinct CDR3 sequences in the sample, about 6.2% were seen once. The sequenced sample was whole blood. The J gene is TRBJ2-5, the V gene TRBV7-6; D unresolved. The sequence came from an adult who was a healthcare worker with PCR-confirmed SARS-CoV-2 infection or an uninfected control (not recorded which). CDR3 coding DNA: TGTGCCAGCAGCTTATTAGGACCGATACAAGAGACCCAGTACTTC. This encodes CASSLLGPIQETQYF.